A selection of T cell receptor beta chains follows, all from one sample in a study of cytomegalovirus exposure and HLA in healthy donors. The assay was immunoSEQ multiplex PCR, and TCRdb's table has in-frame clones only and misses some. Found here are around 80,000 clones, roughly 79% of them singletons; the top ten hold nearly 6%. What was sequenced was PBMCs. The source is a female donor in good health and CMV-seronegative. Both conserved end residues are part of each CDR3. Each record gives: J gene, D gene, clone size, V gene, CDR3 length, CDR3 protein, CDR3 DNA. A D gene is named only where the DNA matches it firmly. Some rows have no size entry. The others give once, few or many, or a class for an expanded clone.

j_call: TRBJ1-5; d_call: .; clone_size: .; v_call: TRBV7-9; cdr3_length: 14; cdr3_aa: CASSRGHNNQPQHF; cdr3_nt: TGTGCCAGCAGTCGCGGACACAACAATCAGCCCCAGCATTTT
j_call: TRBJ2-2; d_call: TRBD2; clone_size: .; v_call: TRBV5-1; cdr3_length: 16; cdr3_aa: CASSLLTSGGTGELFF; cdr3_nt: TGCGCCAGCAGCCTCCTGACTAGCGGGGGGACCGGGGAGCTGTTTTTT
j_call: TRBJ1-2; d_call: .; clone_size: once; v_call: TRBV6-5; cdr3_length: 12; cdr3_aa: CASSPSNYGYTF; cdr3_nt: TGTGCCAGCAGCCCTAGTAACTATGGCTACACCTTC
j_call: TRBJ2-1; d_call: .; clone_size: .; v_call: TRBV25-1; cdr3_length: 12; cdr3_aa: CASRDSYNEQFF; cdr3_nt: TGTGCCAGCAGAGACAGCTACAATGAGCAGTTCTTC
j_call: TRBJ1-5; d_call: .; clone_size: .; v_call: TRBV2; cdr3_length: 13; cdr3_aa: CASSNRVRQPQHF; cdr3_nt: TGTGCCAGCAGCAACAGGGTCCGTCAGCCCCAGCATTTT
j_call: TRBJ2-3; d_call: TRBD2; clone_size: .; v_call: TRBV28; cdr3_length: 15; cdr3_aa: CASSLGGRMIDTQYF; cdr3_nt: TGTGCCAGCAGTTTAGGCGGGAGAATGATCGATACGCAGTATTTT
j_call: TRBJ1-1; d_call: .; clone_size: many; v_call: TRBV13; cdr3_length: 10; cdr3_aa: CASSLAEAFF; cdr3_nt: TGTGCCAGCAGCTTGGCCGAAGCTTTCTTT
j_call: TRBJ1-6; d_call: .; clone_size: .; v_call: TRBV6-6; cdr3_length: 16; cdr3_aa: CASSYSGVPYNSPLHF; cdr3_nt: TGTGCCAGCAGTTACTCGGGAGTGCCGTATAATTCACCCCTCCACTTT
j_call: TRBJ2-4; d_call: TRBD2; clone_size: .; v_call: TRBV10-2; cdr3_length: 16; cdr3_aa: CASSELAGGTKNIQYF; cdr3_nt: TGCGCCAGCAGTGAATTAGCGGGAGGGACCAAAAACATTCAGTACTTC
j_call: TRBJ1-4; d_call: .; clone_size: few; v_call: TRBV2; cdr3_length: 14; cdr3_aa: CASRRGREDEKLFF; cdr3_nt: TGTGCCAGCCGGAGAGGGCGCGAGGATGAAAAACTGTTTTTT
j_call: TRBJ1-1; d_call: .; clone_size: .; v_call: TRBV7-3; cdr3_length: 14; cdr3_aa: CASTIGGGITEAFF; cdr3_nt: TGTGCCAGCACCATTGGGGGGGGTATCACTGAAGCTTTCTTT
j_call: TRBJ1-4; d_call: .; clone_size: once; v_call: TRBV11-2; cdr3_length: 14; cdr3_aa: CASSLDGGIEKLFF; cdr3_nt: TGTGCCAGCAGCTTAGACGGCGGGATAGAAAAACTGTTTTTT
j_call: TRBJ1-4; d_call: .; clone_size: .; v_call: TRBV28; cdr3_length: 11; cdr3_aa: CASSLWGEVFF; cdr3_nt: TGTGCCAGCAGTTTATGGGGGGAGGTGTTTTTT
j_call: TRBJ2-7; d_call: .; clone_size: .; v_call: TRBV7-9; cdr3_length: 15; cdr3_aa: CASSLGQQGSYEQYF; cdr3_nt: TGTGCCAGCAGCTTAGGGCAACAGGGTTCCTACGAGCAGTACTTC
j_call: TRBJ1-2; d_call: TRBD1; clone_size: .; v_call: TRBV2; cdr3_length: 15; cdr3_aa: CASSALGQGMEGYTF; cdr3_nt: TGTGCCAGCAGTGCCCTAGGACAGGGGATGGAAGGCTACACCTTC
j_call: TRBJ2-3; d_call: TRBD2; clone_size: .; v_call: TRBV7-6; cdr3_length: 16; cdr3_aa: CASSLSGRASTDTQYF; cdr3_nt: TGTGCCAGCAGCTTAAGTGGGAGGGCTAGCACAGATACGCAGTATTTT
j_call: TRBJ2-3; d_call: .; clone_size: .; v_call: TRBV5-4; cdr3_length: 14; cdr3_aa: CASSFPAGTDTQYF; cdr3_nt: TGTGCCAGCAGCTTTCCGGCAGGGACAGATACGCAGTATTTT
j_call: TRBJ1-5; d_call: TRBD1; clone_size: .; v_call: TRBV4-3; cdr3_length: 16; cdr3_aa: CASSQDWTGLNQPQHF; cdr3_nt: TGCGCCAGCAGCCAAGATTGGACAGGGCTTAATCAGCCCCAGCATTTT
j_call: TRBJ2-1; d_call: .; clone_size: .; v_call: TRBV2; cdr3_length: 11; cdr3_aa: CASGRGNEQFF; cdr3_nt: TGTGCCAGCGGGCGGGGAAATGAGCAGTTCTTC
j_call: TRBJ2-3; d_call: TRBD2; clone_size: .; v_call: TRBV2; cdr3_length: 14; cdr3_aa: CATPGTRGADTQYF; cdr3_nt: TGTGCCACCCCCGGGACTAGGGGAGCAGATACGCAGTATTTT
j_call: TRBJ2-7; d_call: .; clone_size: few; v_call: TRBV29-1; cdr3_length: 12; cdr3_aa: CSVEGVGYEQYF; cdr3_nt: TGCAGCGTTGAAGGGGTCGGGTACGAGCAGTACTTC
j_call: TRBJ1-2; d_call: .; clone_size: .; v_call: TRBV7-9; cdr3_length: 11; cdr3_aa: CASSLAGDPSF; cdr3_nt: TGTGCCAGCAGCTTAGCGGGAGACCCATCCTTC
j_call: TRBJ1-3; d_call: .; clone_size: .; v_call: TRBV30; cdr3_length: 14; cdr3_aa: CAWRRRQGGDTIYF; cdr3_nt: TGTGCCTGGAGGAGGAGGCAGGGAGGAGACACCATATATTTT
j_call: TRBJ1-2; d_call: .; clone_size: once; v_call: TRBV5-8; cdr3_length: 14; cdr3_aa: CASSFGTTNYGYTF; cdr3_nt: TGTGCCAGCAGCTTTGGGACTACTAACTATGGCTACACCTTC
j_call: TRBJ2-5; d_call: TRBD1; clone_size: .; v_call: TRBV28; cdr3_length: 18; cdr3_aa: CASSLDRGPRQYQETQYF; cdr3_nt: TGTGCCAGCAGTTTGGACAGGGGTCCTCGACAGTACCAAGAGACCCAGTACTTC
j_call: TRBJ2-7; d_call: TRBD1; clone_size: .; v_call: TRBV4-3; cdr3_length: 16; cdr3_aa: CASSQADGTGQGEQYF; cdr3_nt: TGCGCCAGCAGCCAAGCAGACGGGACAGGCCAGGGCGAGCAGTACTTC
j_call: TRBJ2-2; d_call: .; clone_size: .; v_call: TRBV7-3; cdr3_length: 14; cdr3_aa: CASSRRQNTGELFF; cdr3_nt: TGTGCCAGCAGCCGCCGACAGAACACCGGGGAGCTGTTTTTT
j_call: TRBJ2-3; d_call: TRBD2; clone_size: once; v_call: TRBV28; cdr3_length: 15; cdr3_aa: CASSLPQRDTDTQYF; cdr3_nt: TGTGCCAGCAGTTTACCCCAGCGGGACACAGATACGCAGTATTTT
j_call: TRBJ2-3; d_call: .; clone_size: few; v_call: TRBV7-9; cdr3_length: 12; cdr3_aa: CASSPGTDTQYF; cdr3_nt: TGTGCCAGCAGCCCCGGGACAGATACGCAGTATTTT
j_call: TRBJ2-1; d_call: .; clone_size: .; v_call: TRBV5-4; cdr3_length: 15; cdr3_aa: CASSLEGSSYNEQFF; cdr3_nt: TGTGCCAGCAGCTTGGAGGGGTCCTCCTACAATGAGCAGTTCTTC
j_call: TRBJ2-1; d_call: TRBD2; clone_size: .; v_call: TRBV5-1; cdr3_length: 16; cdr3_aa: CASSPPASGTVNEQFF; cdr3_nt: TGCGCCAGCAGCCCCCCCGCTAGCGGGACCGTCAATGAGCAGTTCTTC
j_call: TRBJ2-7; d_call: .; clone_size: .; v_call: TRBV5-6; cdr3_length: 15; cdr3_aa: CASSLRRTVPYEQYF; cdr3_nt: TGTGCCAGCAGCTTGAGGAGGACGGTACCCTACGAGCAGTACTTC